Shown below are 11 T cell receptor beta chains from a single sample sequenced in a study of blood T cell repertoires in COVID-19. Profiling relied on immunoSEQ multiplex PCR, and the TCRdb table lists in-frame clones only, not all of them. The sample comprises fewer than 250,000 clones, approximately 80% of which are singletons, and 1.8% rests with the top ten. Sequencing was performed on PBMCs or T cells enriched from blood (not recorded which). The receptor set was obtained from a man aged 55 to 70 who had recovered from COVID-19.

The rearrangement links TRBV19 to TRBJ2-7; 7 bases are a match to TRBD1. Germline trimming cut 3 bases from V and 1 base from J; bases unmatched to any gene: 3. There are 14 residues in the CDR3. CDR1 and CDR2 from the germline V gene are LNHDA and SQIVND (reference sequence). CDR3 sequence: CASSIRGQSYEQYF. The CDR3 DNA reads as TGTGCCAGTAGTATCAGGGGACAGTCCTACGAGCAGTACTTC. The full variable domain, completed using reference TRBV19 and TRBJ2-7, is DGGITQSPKYLFRKEGQNVTLSCEQNLNHDAMYWYRQDPGQGLRLIYYSQIVNDFQKGDIAEGYSVSREKKESFPLTVTSAQKNPTAFYLCASSIRGQSYEQYFGPGTRLTVT.

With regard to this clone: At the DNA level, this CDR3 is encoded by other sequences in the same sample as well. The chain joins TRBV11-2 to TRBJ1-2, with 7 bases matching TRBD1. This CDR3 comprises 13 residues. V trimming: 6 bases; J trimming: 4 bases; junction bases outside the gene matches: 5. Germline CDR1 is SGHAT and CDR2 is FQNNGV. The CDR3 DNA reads TGTGCCAGCAGTTTGGGACAGTCCTATGGCTACACCTTC. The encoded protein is CASSLGQSYGYTF. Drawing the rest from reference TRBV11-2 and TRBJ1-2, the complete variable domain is EAGVAQSPRYKIIEKRQSVAFWCNPISGHATLYWYQQILGQGPKLLIQFQNNGVVDDSQLPKDRFSAERLKGVDSTLKIQPAKLEDSAVYLCASSLGQSYGYTFGSGTRLTVV.

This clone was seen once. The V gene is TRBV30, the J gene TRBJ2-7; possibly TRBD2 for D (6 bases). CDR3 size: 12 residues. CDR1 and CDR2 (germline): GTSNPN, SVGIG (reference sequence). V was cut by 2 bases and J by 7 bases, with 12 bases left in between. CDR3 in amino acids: CAWSRDSVEQYF. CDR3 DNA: TGTGCCTGGAGTCGGGACTCCGTGGAGCAGTACTTC. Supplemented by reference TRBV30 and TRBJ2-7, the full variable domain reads SQTIHQWPATLVQPVGSPLSLECTVEGTSNPNLYWYRQAAGRGLQLLFYSVGIGQISSEVPQNLSASRPQDRQFILSSKKLLLSDSGFYLCAWSRDSVEQYFGPGTRLTVT.

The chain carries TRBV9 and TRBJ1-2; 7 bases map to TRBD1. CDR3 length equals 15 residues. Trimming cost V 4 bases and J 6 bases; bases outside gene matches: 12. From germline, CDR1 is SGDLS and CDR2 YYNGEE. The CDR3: CASSLEEGAKNGYTF. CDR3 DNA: TGTGCCAGCAGCTTGGAGGAGGGGGCGAAGAATGGCTACACCTTC. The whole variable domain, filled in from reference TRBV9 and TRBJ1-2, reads DSGVTQTPKHLITATGQRVTLRCSPRSGDLSVYWYQQSLDQGLQFLIQYYNGEERAKGNILERFSAQQFPDLHSELNLSSLELGDSALYFCASSLEEGAKNGYTFGSGTRLTVV.

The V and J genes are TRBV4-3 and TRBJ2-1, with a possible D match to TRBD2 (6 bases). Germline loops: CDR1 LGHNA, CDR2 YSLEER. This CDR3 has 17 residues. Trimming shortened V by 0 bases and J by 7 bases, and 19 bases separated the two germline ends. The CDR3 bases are TGCGCCAGCAGCCAAGACCGGGACTCTGTACCCCCTAATGAGCAGTTCTTC. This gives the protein CASSQDRDSVPPNEQFF.

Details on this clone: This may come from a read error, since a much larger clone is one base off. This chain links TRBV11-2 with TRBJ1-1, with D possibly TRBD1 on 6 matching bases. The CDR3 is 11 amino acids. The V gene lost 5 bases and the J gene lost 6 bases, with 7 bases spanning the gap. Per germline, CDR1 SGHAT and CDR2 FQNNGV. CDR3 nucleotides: TGTGCCAGCAGCAGACAGGCTGAAGCTTTCTTT. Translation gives CASSRQAEAFF.

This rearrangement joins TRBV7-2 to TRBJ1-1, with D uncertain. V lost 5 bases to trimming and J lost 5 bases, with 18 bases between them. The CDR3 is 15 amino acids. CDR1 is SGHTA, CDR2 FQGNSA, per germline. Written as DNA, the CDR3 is TGTGCCAGCAGCCCTAAGGCAGGCGCTGGGACTGAAGCTTTCTTT. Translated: CASSPKAGAGTEAFF.

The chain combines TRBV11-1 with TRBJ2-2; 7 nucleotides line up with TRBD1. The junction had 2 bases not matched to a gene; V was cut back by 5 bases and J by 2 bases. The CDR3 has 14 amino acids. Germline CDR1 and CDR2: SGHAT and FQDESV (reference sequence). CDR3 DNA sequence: TGTGCCAGCAGCCACAGGGGTAACACCGGGGAGCTGTTTTTT. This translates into CASSHRGNTGELFF.

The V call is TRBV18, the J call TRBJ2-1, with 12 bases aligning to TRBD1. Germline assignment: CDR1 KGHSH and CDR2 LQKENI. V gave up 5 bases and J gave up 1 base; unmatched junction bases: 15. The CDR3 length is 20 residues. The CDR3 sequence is CASSRYTGTGGWFSYNEQFF. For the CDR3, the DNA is TGTGCCAGCTCAAGATACACCGGGACAGGGGGCTGGTTTTCCTACAATGAGCAGTTCTTC.

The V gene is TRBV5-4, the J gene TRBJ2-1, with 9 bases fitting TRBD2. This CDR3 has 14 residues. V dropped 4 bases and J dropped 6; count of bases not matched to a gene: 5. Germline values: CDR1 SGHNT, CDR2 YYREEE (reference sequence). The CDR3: CASSQRLAANEQFF. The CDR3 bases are TGTGCCAGCAGCCAAAGACTAGCGGCCAATGAGCAGTTCTTC.

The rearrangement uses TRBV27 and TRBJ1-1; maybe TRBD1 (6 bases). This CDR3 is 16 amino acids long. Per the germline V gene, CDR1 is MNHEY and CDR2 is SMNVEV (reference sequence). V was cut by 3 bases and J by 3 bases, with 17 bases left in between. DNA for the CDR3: TGTGCCAGCAGTTTCCTCAAGATTTCAGGGGACACTGAAGCTTTCTTT. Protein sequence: CASSFLKISGDTEAFF.